The T cell receptor (beta chain) described here comes from a study of Graves' ophthalmopathy and Graves' hyperthyroidism. Many counts were recorded for this clonotype. RNA served as the template for amplifying TCR beta CDR3 regions. HTBI primers were used in a first-round RT-PCR, which preceded a second-round multiplex PCR. TCRdb fed the multiplex PCR reads into MiXCR, producing one record per CDR3 protein. The sample holds just over 400,000 distinct CDR3 sequences, around 21% seen once. Sequencing input: peripheral blood. The source of this sequence is a woman under 30 with stable Graves' hyperthyroidism.

The CDR3 DNA sequence: TGCAGTGTTTCGGACAGGGCCAAAAACATTCAGTACTTC. This translates into CSVSDRAKNIQYF. V usage is TRBV20-1 and J usage is TRBJ2-4; 7 positions agree with TRBD1. The CDR3 runs to 13 residues. Germline trimming cut 7 bases from V and 1 base from J; bases unmatched to any gene: 4. Germline V CDR1 and CDR2: DFQATT, SNEGSKA (reference sequence).